This T cell receptor (beta chain) is from a study of spatial heterogeneity in lung cancer. Whole-study results and caveats: The study found that expanded intratumoral alpha and beta TCR counts tracked tumor mutation counts.

TCRdb ran MiXCR on the 5' RACE reads and lists one entry per CDR3 protein. This sample carries 16,000 or so distinct CDR3 sequences, approximately 6.8% of them seen once, and the ten largest clones take about 19%. This clonotype qualifies as large. Its antigen remains unidentified. This beta chain is an off-target read within a library intended for alpha chains, so its frequency means little. Noted time point: sample taken at primary tumor resection. There were roughly 72 donors, all of them untreated patients with early-stage non-small cell lung cancer. The CDR3 runs to 15 residues. Trimming removed 6 bases from V and 2 bases from J; junction bases left unmatched: 7.

The chain links TRBV12-3 or TRBV12-4 to TRBJ1-3; 7 bases fit TRBD1. This material consisted of lung tumor tissue, taken at surgery. The clonotype was recovered from a female donor with early-stage non-small cell lung cancer. The CDR3 spells CASRTTGTPGNTIYF. In nucleotides, the CDR3 is TGTGCCAGCAGGACGACAGGGACCCCTGGAAACACCATATATTTT.